The 25 T cell receptor beta chains in this list originate from one sample, sequenced in a study of T cells after posttransplantation cyclophosphamide. Generated by immunoSEQ multiplex PCR, the TCRdb table keeps only in-frame clones and is missing some. The top ten clones hold 5% to 5.5% of a sample with some 10,000 clones, 65% to 85% of them seen once. Busulfan-fludarabine conditioning, marrow transplant, and cyclophosphamide on days +3 and +4 were administered. The input for sequencing was PBMCs, taken after allogeneic stem cell transplant with posttransplant cyclophosphamide. The receptors come from a female patient aged 50-59 years who received an allogeneic stem cell transplant from a related donor, was CMV-positive, and had no GVHD. Certain T cells may be donor cells from the graft.

The genes are TRBV4-2 and TRBJ1-1, with a tentative D call TRBD1 (5 bases). V lost 8 bases, J lost 2 bases, and 12 bases lay in between. There are 13 residues in the CDR3. Per germline, CDR1 LGHNA and CDR2 YNFKEQ. The CDR3 region is CASGKTGNTEAFF. In nucleotides, the CDR3 is TGTGCCAGCGGAAAAACAGGAAACACTGAAGCTTTCTTT.

This clone showed up just a few times. The rearrangement uses TRBV4-2 and TRBJ1-1; TRBD1 aligns across 10 bases. V gave up 5 bases and J gave up 4 bases; unmatched junction bases: 7. The CDR3 has 15 residues. CDR1 is LGHNA and CDR2 is YNFKEQ in the germline V gene. The CDR3 loop reads CASSLWTGGVTEAFF. The CDR3 DNA reads as TGTGCCAGCAGCTTATGGACAGGGGGTGTCACTGAAGCTTTCTTT.

This clone has a handful of counts. V gene TRBV2 combines with J gene TRBJ1-1, with 10 bases identical to TRBD1. Per germline, CDR1 SNHLY and CDR2 FYNNEI. The CDR3 covers 15 residues. V was pared by 6 bases and J by 3 bases, with 7 bases of the junction left unmatched. The DNA of the CDR3 is TGTGCCAGCAGGGCACGGACAGGGGGGGACACTGAAGCTTTCTTT. Amino acids: CASRARTGGDTEAFF. Based on the CDR3 plus reference TRBV2 and TRBJ1-1, the full variable domain is EPEVTQTPSHQVTQMGQEVILRCVPISNHLYFYWYRQILGQKVEFLVSFYNNEISEKSEIFDDQFSVERPDGSNFTLKIRSTKLEDSAMYFCASRARTGGDTEAFFGQGTRLTVV.

This clone was picked up a small number of times. The chain joins TRBV7-8 to TRBJ1-1, with D maybe TRBD1 (5 bases). This CDR3 is 14 amino acids long. Trimming took off 0 bases at V and 7 bases at J, with 12 bases between the two ends. Per germline, CDR1 SGHVS and CDR2 FQNEAQ. For the CDR3, the DNA is TGTGCCAGCAGCTTAGCGCAAGGGGCTAGTGAAGCTTTCTTT. It specifies CASSLAQGASEAFF. Looking up the rest from reference TRBV7-8 and TRBJ1-1 gives the full variable domain: GAGVSQSPRYKVAKRGQDVALRCDPISGHVSLFWYQQALGQGPEFLTYFQNEAQLDKSGLPSDRFFAERPEGSVSTLKIQRTQQEDSAVYLCASSLAQGASEAFFGQGTRLTVV.

This chain uses TRBV4-3 with TRBJ1-2, with D perhaps TRBD1 (6 bases). The CDR3 has 14 residues. V lost 4 bases and J lost 4, with 13 bases in between. Germline values: CDR1 LGHNA, CDR2 YSLEER. DNA for the CDR3: TGCGCCAGCAGCCCACAGGGCCGGGGCTATGGCTACACCTTC. It codes for CASSPQGRGYGYTF.

The chain carries TRBV2 and TRBJ2-5; 8 bases fit TRBD1. This CDR3 is built from 12 residues. Germline CDR1 reads SNHLY; CDR2 reads FYNNEI. With 10 bases clipped from V and 4 bases from J, the junction kept 5 bases outside the gene matches. The chain's CDR3 is CANGQGPETQYF. The CDR3 coding sequence is TGTGCCAACGGACAGGGCCCAGAGACCCAGTACTTC.

The chain employs TRBV6-1 and TRBJ2-7; TRBD1 matches 9 bases. This CDR3 has 15 residues. V shed 2 bases, J shed 3 bases, and the junction held 5 bases outside the gene matches. Germline values: CDR1 MNHNS, CDR2 SASEGT. The CDR3 here is CASSENTGGLYEQYF. CDR3 nucleotide sequence: TGTGCCAGCAGTGAAAATACAGGGGGCCTCTACGAGCAGTACTTC.

The chain combines TRBV7-2 with TRBJ2-5; D is ambiguous. The germline V and J ends were trimmed by 1 base and 2 bases, with 11 bases remaining between them. CDR3 length: 15 residues. The germline V gene encodes CDR1 SGHTA and CDR2 FQGNSA. The CDR3 reads CASSLGVARQETQYF. The CDR3 DNA follows: TGTGCCAGCAGCTTAGGAGTAGCTCGTCAAGAGACCCAGTACTTC.

The gene calls are TRBV14 and TRBJ1-2; 8 bases align to TRBD1. Germline V gene lookup returns CDR1 SGHDN and CDR2 FVKESK. The junction had 3 bases not matched to a gene; V was cut back by 0 bases and J by 6 bases. The CDR3 runs 14 residues. Here the CDR3 DNA reads TGTGCCAGCAGCCAAGACCGGACAGGGAATGGCTACACCTTC. Its translation is CASSQDRTGNGYTF. The full variable domain, its missing parts supplied by reference TRBV14 and TRBJ1-2, is EAGVTQFPSHSVIEKGQTVTLRCDPISGHDNLYWYRRVMGKEIKFLLHFVKESKQDESGMPNNRFLAERTGGTYSTLKVQPAELEDSGVYFCASSQDRTGNGYTFGSGTRLTVV.

The chain combines TRBV29-1 with TRBJ2-2; 7 positions agree with TRBD2. V was pared by 7 bases and J by 1 base, with 9 bases of the junction left unmatched. The CDR3 spans 15 residues. Germline-derived CDR1 and CDR2 are SQVTM and ANQGSEA. The CDR3 coding sequence is TGCAGCGCCTTAAGCGGGACGGTGAACACCGGGGAGCTGTTTTTT. This sequence encodes CSALSGTVNTGELFF.

V is TRBV27 and J is TRBJ1-3; the D is unclear. V was pared by 1 base and J by 0 bases, with 7 bases between. CDR3 length equals 15 residues. Germline assignment: CDR1 MNHEY and CDR2 SMNVEV (reference sequence). Here the CDR3 DNA reads TGTGCCAGCAGTTTATATCCAGGCTCTGGAAACACCATATATTTT. Translated, it gives CASSLYPGSGNTIYF.

The chain couples TRBV9 to TRBJ2-6, with D maybe TRBD1 (6 bases). Looked up from germline, CDR1 is SGDLS and CDR2 is YYNGEE. Trimming stripped 0 bases from V and 1 base from J, with 17 bases between. The CDR3 runs 19 residues. CDR3 sequence (DNA): TGTGCCAGCAGCGTAGAAGGTACAGGGCTACCATCTGGGGCCAACGTCCTGACTTTC. This codes for CASSVEGTGLPSGANVLTF.

The rearrangement uses TRBV2 and TRBJ2-3; D is possibly TRBD1 (6 bases). V shed 5 bases and J shed 0 bases, with 12 bases lying between them. In germline, CDR1 is SNHLY, CDR2 FYNNEI. The CDR3 loop spans 15 amino acids. CDR3 bases: TGTGCCAGCAGTTTCGACAGGCATAGCACAGATACGCAGTATTTT. This codes for CASSFDRHSTDTQYF.

This chain uses TRBV4-1 with TRBJ2-3; D unresolved. V lost 5 bases, J lost 6 bases, and 9 bases lay in between. Germline V gene data show CDR1 as MGHRA and CDR2 as YSYEKL. The CDR3 has 12 residues. CDR3 loop: CASSSGFDTQYF. The CDR3 DNA is TGCGCCAGCAGCTCCGGGTTTGATACGCAGTATTTT.

The chain employs TRBV7-9 and TRBJ2-7, with TRBD2 as a possible D gene (6 bases). CDR1 SEHNR and CDR2 FQNEAQ come from the germline V gene (reference sequence). The CDR3 has 14 residues. V was cut by 6 bases and J by 3 bases, with 15 bases left in between. Written as DNA, the CDR3 is TGTGCCAGCAGTGCACCGGGACTCCTCTACGAGCAGTACTTC. The encoded protein is CASSAPGLLYEQYF.

The chain couples TRBV7-9 to TRBJ2-3; D gene unclear. Trimming stripped 3 bases from V and 2 bases from J, with 9 bases between. Germline CDR1 is SEHNR and CDR2 is FQNEAQ (reference sequence). CDR3 length: 14 amino acids. This CDR3 is CASSLSIDTDTQYF. In nucleotides, the CDR3 is TGTGCCAGCAGCTTGTCTATTGACACAGATACGCAGTATTTT.

This rearrangement joins TRBV29-1 to TRBJ2-3; 8 bases match TRBD2. Germline CDR1 SQVTM, CDR2 ANQGSEA. The CDR3 totals 14 residues. V gave up 6 bases and J gave up 6 bases; unmatched junction bases: 11. The CDR3 coding sequence is TGCAGCGTCGACCAAGCGGGGGTGACGGATACGCAGTATTTT. It translates to CSVDQAGVTDTQYF.

The chain links TRBV6-1 to TRBJ2-5; TRBD1 is a possible D gene (6 bases). The germline V and J ends were trimmed by 9 bases and 5 bases, with 13 bases remaining between them. This CDR3 region has 12 residues. The germline V gene has CDR1 MNHNS and CDR2 SASEGT. The CDR3 sequence is CASVWGPETQYF. Here the CDR3 DNA reads TGTGCCAGTGTGTGGGGGCCCGAGACCCAGTACTTC.

The V and J genes are TRBV11-2 and TRBJ1-6; D is unresolved. Germline V gene sequence: CDR1 SGHAT, CDR2 FQNNGV. This CDR3 is 12 amino acids long. V lost 1 base to trimming and J lost 11 bases, with 6 bases between them. CDR3 residues: CASSLVGAPLHF. The DNA for the CDR3 is TGTGCCAGCAGCTTAGTGGGCGCACCCCTCCACTTT.

The V and J genes are TRBV30 and TRBJ2-7; D ambiguous. Per germline, CDR1 GTSNPN and CDR2 SVGIG (reference sequence). The V end lost 6 bases, the J end lost 2 bases, and 11 bases lay between the germline ends. CDR3 size: 12 residues. The CDR3 spells CACRVLPYEQYF. In nucleotides, the CDR3 is TGTGCCTGCCGGGTCCTCCCCTACGAGCAGTACTTC.

This sequence joins TRBV5-6 and TRBJ2-7; D remains unclear. The CDR3 has 13 residues. The V and J ends lost 0 bases and 2 bases respectively, with 6 bases between them. CDR1 is SGHDT and CDR2 is YYEEEE in the germline V gene. The CDR3 reads CASSLVTTYEQYF. The CDR3 DNA reads as TGTGCCAGCAGCTTGGTGACAACCTACGAGCAGTACTTC.

The chain employs TRBV29-1 and TRBJ2-2, with D unclear. The CDR3 is made up of 11 amino acids. Germline CDR1 SQVTM, CDR2 ANQGSEA. V was trimmed by 4 bases and J by 5 bases, leaving 5 bases between them. CDR3 protein: CSVVGTGELFF. The CDR3 region has the DNA TGCAGCGTTGTCGGTACCGGGGAGCTGTTTTTT.

The chain has TRBV9 and TRBJ1-6; TRBD1 agrees at 9 bases. V lost 0 bases and J lost 9; bases outside the gene matches: 1. Germline V gene sequence: CDR1 SGDLS, CDR2 YYNGEE. The CDR3 is 14 residues long. The CDR3 DNA reads TGTGCCAGCAGCGTAGGGACAGGGGTTTCACCCCTCCACTTT. Translation: CASSVGTGVSPLHF.

The chain is built from TRBV7-2 and TRBJ2-2, with D tentatively TRBD2 (6 bases). The ends were cut back, 1 base at V and 8 bases at J, with 17 bases in the middle. Germline V gene sequence: CDR1 SGHTA, CDR2 FQGNSA. The CDR3 has 16 residues. CDR3 coding DNA: TGTGCCAGCAGCTTAGTCAGGACGGGAGCTGTGGGGGAGCTGTTTTTT. Translated, it gives CASSLVRTGAVGELFF.

V is TRBV2 and J is TRBJ2-1; 10 bases match TRBD2. CDR3 length: 15 residues. Trimming cost V 6 bases and J 9 bases; bases outside gene matches: 11. Germline CDR1 reads SNHLY; CDR2 reads FYNNEI. The CDR3 DNA follows: TGTGCCAGCAGCCCCGAAAGCGGGGGGGCCGGTGAGCAGTTCTTC. Translated: CASSPESGGAGEQFF.